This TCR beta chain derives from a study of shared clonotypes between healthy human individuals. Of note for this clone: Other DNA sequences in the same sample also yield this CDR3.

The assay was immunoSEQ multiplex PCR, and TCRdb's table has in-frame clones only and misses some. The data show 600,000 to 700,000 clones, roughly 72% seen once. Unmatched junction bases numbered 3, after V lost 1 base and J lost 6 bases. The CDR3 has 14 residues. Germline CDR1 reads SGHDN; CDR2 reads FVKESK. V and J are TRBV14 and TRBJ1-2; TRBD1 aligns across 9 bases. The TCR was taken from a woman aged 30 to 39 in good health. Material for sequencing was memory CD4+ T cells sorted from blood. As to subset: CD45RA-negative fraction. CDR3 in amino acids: CASSQAGTGHGYTF. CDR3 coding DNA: TGTGCCAGCAGCCAAGCCGGGACAGGGCATGGCTACACCTTC.